The following is a TCR beta chain sequence with its context. The table came from immunoSEQ multiplex PCR; TCRdb's copy has only in-frame clones and leaves some out. The table includes 6,500 or so clones, about 80% detected once. There are 14 residues in the CDR3. Germline V gene lookup returns CDR1 LGHNA and CDR2 YNFKEQ. V lost 0 bases and J 4 bases, leaving 9 bases between the germline ends. This sample is part of a study of T cell clones after liver transplantation. The sample was CD8+ T cells from blood, taken 24 months after liver transplant. This receptor was taken from a human patient who received a liver transplant. Some T cells may be transferred from the graft donor. This chain connects TRBV4-2 to TRBJ1-1; TRBD1 is a possible D gene (5 bases). The CDR3: CASSQEGGGTEAFF. The CDR3 DNA reads as TGTGCCAGCAGCCAAGAGGGCGGGGGCACTGAAGCTTTCTTT.